This T cell receptor (beta chain) was found in a study of beta chain features in type 1 diabetes. Unmatched junction bases numbered 5, after V lost 4 bases and J lost 3 bases. Germline CDR1 reads LNHDA; CDR2 reads SQIVND (reference sequence). The CDR3 sequence is 14 residues long. With respect to this clone: Its cognate antigen is unknown.

As every portion of the isolated RNA was reverse transcribed, the sequencing read expressed TCRB transcripts. TCRdb keeps only in-frame clones here, not all; method: immunoSEQ multiplex PCR. The sample lists about 150,000 clones; less than 9.5% were seen once. Regarding the study as a whole: Using cDNA template may skew counts toward highly expressing activated cells.

The sequence derives from a man between 18 and 29 years old in good health. This chain joins TRBV19 and TRBJ1-1; 7 bases agree with TRBD1. The material sequenced was central memory CD4+ T cells from blood. CDR3 nucleotides: TGTGCCAGTAGTAACCGGGACAGATACACTGAAGCTTTCTTT. This translates into CASSNRDRYTEAFF.